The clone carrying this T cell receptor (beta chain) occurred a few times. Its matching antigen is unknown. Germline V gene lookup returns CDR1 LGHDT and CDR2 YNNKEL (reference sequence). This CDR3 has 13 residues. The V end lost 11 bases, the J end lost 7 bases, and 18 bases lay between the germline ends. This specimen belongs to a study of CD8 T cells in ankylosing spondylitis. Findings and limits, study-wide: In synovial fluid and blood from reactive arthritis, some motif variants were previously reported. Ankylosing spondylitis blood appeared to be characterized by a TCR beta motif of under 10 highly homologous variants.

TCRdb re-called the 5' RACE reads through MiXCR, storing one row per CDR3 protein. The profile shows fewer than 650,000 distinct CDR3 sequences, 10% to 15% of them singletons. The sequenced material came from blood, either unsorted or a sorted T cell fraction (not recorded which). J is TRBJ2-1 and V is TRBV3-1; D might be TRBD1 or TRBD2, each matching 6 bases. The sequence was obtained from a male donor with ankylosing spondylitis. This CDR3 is CAATSGGGNEQFF. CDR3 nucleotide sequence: TGTGCCGCTACAAGCGGAGGGGGGAATGAGCAGTTCTTC.